The 3 T cell receptor beta chains in this list originate from one sample, sequenced in a study of T-cell reconstitution after alpha-beta-depleted transplantation in children. Researchers prepared the TCRbeta library using unique molecular identifiers, the study reports. TCRdb independently ran MiXCR on the PCR reads; one entry per CDR3 protein. The table lists hundreds of thousands of distinct CDR3 sequences, 10% to 15% of them singletons. Sample: PBMCs, mostly from graft donor cells, taken 360 days after TCRalphabeta/CD19-depleted stem cell transplant. All receptors derive from a male patient younger than 18 who had a stem cell transplant for acute myeloid leukemia, so the T cells may come from the graft donor.

This clonotype was observed at least ten times. J is TRBJ2-6 and V is TRBV29-1, with D possibly matching TRBD2 (5 bases). Germline V gene data show CDR1 as SQVTM and CDR2 as ANQGSEA. The CDR3 runs to 16 residues. The V gene lost 5 bases and the J gene lost 0 bases, with 14 bases spanning the gap. CDR3 region: CSVRGLSLSGANVLTF. CDR3 DNA: TGCAGCGTTAGAGGACTTTCTCTCTCTGGGGCCAACGTCCTGACTTTC.

The genes are TRBV7-3 and TRBJ2-6, with D uncertain. V lost 3 bases and J lost 0, with 6 bases in between. Germline CDR1 is SGHTA and CDR2 is FQGTGA. The length of the CDR3 is 15 residues. The CDR3 nucleotides read TGTGCCAGCAGCTTTTTTGGCTCTGGGGCCAACGTCCTGACTTTC. It encodes CASSFFGSGANVLTF.

The chain carries TRBV28 and TRBJ2-3; the match to TRBD1 covers 7 bases. Germline CDR1 MDHEN, CDR2 SYDVKM. The ends lost 7 bases at V and 0 bases at J; junction bases unmatched: 7. This CDR3 is 15 amino acids long. The CDR3 nucleotides are TGTGCCAGCACCGATGTACAGGGGAGCACAGATACGCAGTATTTT. Its protein is CASTDVQGSTDTQYF.